This passage covers 10 T cell receptor beta chains from one sample sequenced in a study of shared T cell receptors in the human thymus. TCRdb's table, derived via immunoSEQ multiplex PCR, lists solely in-frame clones and lacks some. Of some 760,000 clones listed, 80% to 90% are singletons. The same sample was also used in a study of human thymus T cells.

Input material: thymocytes. The origin of the receptors is a girl under three years old with a congenital heart defect.

The gene calls are TRBV19 and TRBJ2-2; TRBD2 aligns across 8 bases. The V gene's germline CDR1 is LNHDA and CDR2 SQIVND (reference sequence). J was trimmed by 7 bases and V by 8 bases; bases with no gene match: 12. There are 15 residues in the CDR3. The chain's CDR3 is CASSPGGGLIGELFF. The CDR3 region has the DNA TGTGCCAGTTCCCCCGGCGGGGGGCTGATCGGGGAGCTGTTTTTT.

The chain has TRBV30 and TRBJ1-1; 9 bases line up with TRBD1. V lost 7 bases, J lost 1 base, and 10 bases stayed unmatched. The CDR3 contains 15 residues. The V gene's germline CDR1 is GTSNPN and CDR2 SVGIG (reference sequence). The CDR3: CASSGTGLENTEAFF. CDR3 nucleotides: TGTGCCTCCTCCGGGACAGGGTTAGAGAACACTGAAGCTTTCTTT.

The chain recombines TRBV18 with TRBJ1-1; D unresolved. Trimming left V 2 bases short and J 5 bases short, with 18 bases between. This CDR3 is 16 amino acids long. From germline, CDR1 is KGHSH and CDR2 LQKENI. The CDR3 loop reads CASSPRSGDDGTEAFF. CDR3 bases: TGTGCCAGCTCACCAAGGTCGGGAGACGATGGGACTGAAGCTTTCTTT.

CDR3 sequence reads: CASSSPGGGLTDTQYF. CDR3 DNA: TGTGCCAGCAGTTCCCCAGGGGGTGGGTTAACAGATACGCAGTATTTT. The V call is TRBV6-5, the J call TRBJ2-3; 7 positions agree with TRBD1. From germline, CDR1 is MNHEY and CDR2 SVGAGI. After removal of 4 bases from V and 3 bases from J, the junction contained 10 bases not matched to a gene. The CDR3 is 16 amino acids.

The V and J genes are TRBV9 and TRBJ1-2; a weak D match, TRBD1 (6 bases). The CDR3 has 17 amino acids. CDR1 is SGDLS, CDR2 YYNGEE, per germline. The V end lost 4 bases, the J end lost 3 bases, and 22 bases lay between the germline ends. Written as DNA, the CDR3 is TGTGCCAGCAGCCCTCGACAGGTACTTACAGGCGACTATGGCTACACCTTC. Amino acids: CASSPRQVLTGDYGYTF. Combining the CDR3 with reference TRBV9 and TRBJ1-2 gives the whole variable domain DSGVTQTPKHLITATGQRVTLRCSPRSGDLSVYWYQQSLDQGLQFLIQYYNGEERAKGNILERFSAQQFPDLHSELNLSSLELGDSALYFCASSPRQVLTGDYGYTFGSGTRLTVV.

The rearrangement uses TRBV4-1 and TRBJ2-2, with D possibly matching TRBD1 (5 bases). Germline V gene data show CDR1 as MGHRA and CDR2 as YSYEKL. Deletions cut 0 bases from V and 1 base from J, with 9 bases between. The CDR3 has 16 amino acids. In DNA, the CDR3 is TGCGCCAGCAGCCAAGAGGCTCAGGGGAACACCGGGGAGCTGTTTTTT. This codes for CASSQEAQGNTGELFF.

V is TRBV6-1 and J is TRBJ2-5, with TRBD1 matching over 8 bases. Germline CDR1 MNHNS, CDR2 SASEGT. This CDR3 comprises 15 residues. Losses at the gene ends were 5 bases for V and 3 bases for J; bases not matched to a gene: 8. CDR3 sequence: CASSLHGQGKETQYF. The DNA of the CDR3 is TGTGCCAGCAGTCTTCACGGACAGGGCAAAGAGACCCAGTACTTC.

This clone occurred a few times. The gene calls are TRBV5-6 and TRBJ1-2, with D possibly TRBD1 on 6 matching bases. The CDR3 runs 16 residues. Germline CDR1 is SGHDT and CDR2 is YYEEEE. V was cut by 3 bases and J by 3 bases, with 18 bases left in between. CDR3 nucleotide sequence: TGTGCCAGCAGCTCGGTTACAGGGCGCCCAGACTATGGCTACACCTTC. This codes for CASSSVTGRPDYGYTF.

The chain employs TRBV9 and TRBJ1-3; TRBD1 aligns across 8 bases. This CDR3 region has 19 residues. The germline gives CDR1 SGDLS, CDR2 YYNGEE. The junction had 11 bases not matched to a gene; V was cut back by 0 bases and J by 0 bases. CDR3 amino acids: CASSVERDRTLFSGNTIYF. CDR3 in DNA: TGTGCCAGCAGCGTAGAGAGGGACAGGACACTTTTCTCTGGAAACACCATATATTTT.

V usage is TRBV10-3 and J usage is TRBJ2-7; 12 bases match TRBD2. Germline V gene sequence: CDR1 ENHRY, CDR2 SYGVKD. Germline trimming cut 5 bases from V and 4 bases from J; bases unmatched to any gene: 6. The length of the CDR3 is 15 residues. CDR3 DNA sequence: TGTGCCATCAGTCGAGAGACTAGCGGGGGATACGAGCAGTACTTC. Translated, it gives CAISRETSGGYEQYF.